Listed below are T cell receptor beta chains from one sample, sequenced in a study of response to subunit inactivated influenza vaccine. Using its own MiXCR run on the RT-PCR reads, TCRdb lists one record per CDR3 protein. This sample carries about 520,000 distinct CDR3 sequences, roughly 7.6% of them seen once, and the ten largest clones take roughly 14%. The input for sequencing was PBMCs from blood, taken about 24 months after vaccination. The receptors come from a man aged 50 to 75 who received an inactivated influenza vaccine. CDR3s include the opening cysteine and the closing phenylalanine or tryptophan. The D gene is left open where the match is weak. Clone size is given for some rows only: seen once, a few or many times, or a class if the clone is expanded.

size	length	D	V	J	CDR3	DNA
few	15	NA	TRBV3-1	TRBJ2-5	CASSPGGTVQETQYF	TGTGCCAGCAGCCCTGGCGGGACAGTACAAGAGACCCAGTACTTC
many	16	TRBD2	TRBV20-1	TRBJ2-5	CSARALAGGRGETQYF	TGCAGTGCTAGAGCCCTAGCGGGAGGGCGAGGGGAGACCCAGTACTTC
NA	14	TRBD1	TRBV19	TRBJ2-7	CASSRDSLNYEQYF	TGTGCCAGTAGTAGGGACAGCTTGAACTACGAGCAGTACTTC
few	14	TRBD1	TRBV7-9	TRBJ1-4	CASSMDRRGEKLFF	TGTGCCAGCAGCATGGACAGGCGGGGTGAAAAACTGTTTTTT
NA	21	NA	TRBV6-2/TRBV6-3	TRBJ2-1	CASSYLRGRSGSASSYNEQFF	TGTGCCAGCAGTTACCTCCGCGGACGGTCGGGTAGCGCGAGCTCCTACAATGAGCAGTTCTTC
NA	14	NA	TRBV3-1	TRBJ2-3	CASSTHGSADTQYF	TGTGCCAGCAGCACCCATGGGTCCGCAGATACGCAGTATTTT
NA	16	TRBD2	TRBV5-8	TRBJ2-5	CASSARLAGGQETQYF	TGTGCCAGCAGCGCTCGACTAGCGGGGGGCCAAGAGACCCAGTACTTC
NA	14	NA	TRBV12-3/TRBV12-4	TRBJ1-1	CASSFFHSNTEAFF	TGTGCCAGCAGTTTTTTTCACAGCAACACTGAAGCTTTCTTT
few	17	TRBD1	TRBV7-9	TRBJ2-5	CASSLWVTRQGVETQYF	TGTGCCAGCAGCTTATGGGTCACTCGGCAGGGGGTAGAGACCCAGTACTTC
NA	16	TRBD1	TRBV5-1	TRBJ2-2	CASKRPGTANTGELFF	TGCGCCAGCAAAAGGCCTGGGACAGCGAACACCGGGGAGCTGTTTTTT
few	14	TRBD2	TRBV7-2	TRBJ2-5	CASSRGGAQETQYF	TGTGCCAGCAGCCGCGGGGGGGCTCAAGAGACCCAGTACTTC
NA	12	NA	TRBV15	TRBJ2-7	CATSTRPYEQYF	TGTGCCACCAGCACCCGTCCCTACGAGCAGTACTTC
many	13	TRBD2	TRBV20-1	TRBJ2-2	CSARDYLLGELFF	TGCAGTGCCCGGGACTACCTACTGGGGGAGCTGTTTTTT
NA	14	TRBD1	TRBV7-9	TRBJ1-1	CASSWDSPNTEAFF	TGTGCCAGCAGCTGGGACAGCCCGAACACTGAAGCTTTCTTT
NA	12	NA	TRBV12-3/TRBV12-4	TRBJ1-1	CASSKVRTEAFF	TGTGCCAGCAGCAAGGTCCGGACTGAAGCTTTCTTT
NA	12	NA	TRBV3-1	TRBJ1-1	CASSQTGTEAFF	TGTGCCAGCAGCCAAACCGGGACTGAAGCTTTCTTT
NA	16	TRBD1	TRBV18	TRBJ2-7	CASSPPVGQGGFEQYF	TGTGCTAGCTCACCACCGGTTGGACAGGGGGGGTTCGAGCAGTACTTC
few	15	NA	TRBV7-6	TRBJ2-7	CASSHTSCRSYEQYF	TGTGCCAGCAGCCATACTAGCTGTCGTTCCTACGAGCAGTACTTC
NA	14	NA	TRBV24-1	TRBJ2-3	CATSDFSRAKAQYF	TGTGCCACCAGTGATTTTTCCAGGGCGAAAGCGCAGTATTTT
many	14	NA	TRBV20-1	TRBJ2-3	CSARDLSTEDTQYF	TGCAGTGCTAGAGATCTAAGCACAGAAGATACGCAGTATTTT
few	14	NA	TRBV7-9	TRBJ1-4	CASSPGPPNEKLFF	TGTGCCAGCAGCCCGGGACCGCCGAATGAAAAACTGTTTTTT
NA	16	NA	TRBV20-1	TRBJ2-3	CSAKPGQLFSTDTQYF	TGCAGTGCGAAGCCGGGACAACTCTTTAGCACAGATACGCAGTATTTT